This entry describes one TCR beta chain. This specimen comes from a study of blood T cells in healthy people across ages. Looked up from germline, CDR1 is SGHVS and CDR2 is FQNEAQ. Deletions cut 1 base from V and 4 bases from J, with 20 bases between. CDR3 size: 18 residues. The use of a sample-barcoded 5' primer and a J-beta primer mix characterized a second PCR of about 7 to 12 cycles. From the 5' RACE reads, TCRdb called clonotypes with MiXCR, one entry per CDR3 protein. The profile covers around 1,800,000 distinct CDR3 sequences, with about two fifths appearing a single time and around 23% taken by the ten largest.

This receptor was obtained from a human donor in good health. The chain has TRBV7-8 and TRBJ1-5; no firm D call. Sequencing was performed on blood. This chain's CDR3 is CASSLGSPKGSGNQPQHF. In DNA form, the CDR3 reads TGTGCCAGCAGCTTAGGAAGCCCGAAAGGTTCAGGTAATCAGCCCCAGCATTTT.